These 3 T cell receptor beta chains were sequenced from one sample in a study of CDR3 diversity in severe acne. From the PCR reads, TCRdb called clonotypes with MiXCR, one entry per CDR3 protein. The sample has tens of thousands of distinct CDR3 sequences; around 50% are singletons. What was sequenced was blood. These receptors came from a male donor in good health, without acne.

This clonotype has just a few counts. The chain uses TRBV18 and TRBJ1-4, with D uncertain. V was cut by 3 bases and J by 3 bases, with 11 bases left in between. The CDR3 is 15 residues long. The germline CDR1 and CDR2 sequences are KGHSH and LQKENI. The CDR3 nucleotides are TGTGCCAGCTCACCGAACGAGGTGGCTAATGAAAAACTGTTTTTT. This sequence encodes CASSPNEVANEKLFF.

The V and J genes are TRBV4-1 and TRBJ1-1, with D possibly being TRBD1 (5 bases). Germline V gene sequence: CDR1 MGHRA, CDR2 YSYEKL. Trimming shortened V by 5 bases and J by 5 bases, and 15 bases separated the two germline ends. CDR3 length: 14 residues. Written as DNA, the CDR3 is TGCGCCAGCAGCAGGGGCGGGGATCGGACTGAAGCTTTCTTT. It is translated as CASSRGGDRTEAFF.

The V and J genes are TRBV7-9 and TRBJ2-7, with 8 positions matching TRBD2. This CDR3 spans 16 amino acids. Trimming cost V 1 base and J 7 bases; bases outside gene matches: 12. Per the germline V gene, CDR1 is SEHNR and CDR2 is FQNEAQ (reference sequence). In DNA, the CDR3 is TGTGCCAGCAGCTTAGTGCAAGCGGGAGACGGGAGGGAGCAGTACTTC. Translated, it gives CASSLVQAGDGREQYF.